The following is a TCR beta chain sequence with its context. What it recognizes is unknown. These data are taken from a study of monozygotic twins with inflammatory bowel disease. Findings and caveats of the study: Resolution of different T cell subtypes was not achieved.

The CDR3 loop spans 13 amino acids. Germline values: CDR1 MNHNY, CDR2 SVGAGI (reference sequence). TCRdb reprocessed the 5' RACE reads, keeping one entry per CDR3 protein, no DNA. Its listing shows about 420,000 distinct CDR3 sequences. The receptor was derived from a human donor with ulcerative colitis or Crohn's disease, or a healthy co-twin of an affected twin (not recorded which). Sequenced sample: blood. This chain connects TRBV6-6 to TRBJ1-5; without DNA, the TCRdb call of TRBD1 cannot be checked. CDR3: CASRPGQGQPQHF.